This is a list of T cell receptor beta chains from one sample in a study of blood T cell repertoires in COVID-19. Only in-frame clones appear in the TCRdb table, and some are missing; sequencing was by immunoSEQ multiplex PCR. The data contain roughly 250,000 clones, approximately 90% of them singletons. Material for sequencing was peripheral blood. The receptors here all came from a woman aged 35 to 49 who had recovered from COVID-19. Each CDR3 is given with its conserved first and last residue. The D gene is left open where the match is weak. Only some rows state a clone size, as once, few, many or a class for expanded clones.

clone_size,d_call,cdr3_length,v_call,j_call,cdr3_nt,cdr3_aa
once,TRBD1,15,TRBV30,TRBJ1-5,TGTGCCTGGAGCCCCGGACAGGGGGGCAATCAGCCCCAGCATTTT,CAWSPGQGGNQPQHF
.,.,13,TRBV11-3,TRBJ2-5,TGTGCCAGCAGCTTAGTCGGGGGAGAGACCCAGTACTTC,CASSLVGGETQYF
.,.,16,TRBV7-2,TRBJ2-3,TGTGCCAGCAGCTTAGGGGCTAGCGCTAGCACAGATACGCAGTATTTT,CASSLGASASTDTQYF
.,.,13,TRBV19,TRBJ2-3,TGTGCCAGTAGTATAGATCGGGGAGATACGCAGTATTTT,CASSIDRGDTQYF
.,.,16,TRBV7-2,TRBJ1-5,TGTGCCAGCAGCCGCGCGGGGGGGTCCGGCAATCAGCCCCAGCATTTT,CASSRAGGSGNQPQHF
once,.,12,TRBV6-1,TRBJ1-2,TGTGCCAGCAGTGAGTGGGCGTATGGCTACACCTTC,CASSEWAYGYTF
.,.,14,TRBV21-1,TRBJ1-4,TGTGCCAGCAGCAAAGTGACAGGGTCTGAAAAACTGTTTTTT,CASSKVTGSEKLFF
.,TRBD1,18,TRBV6-2/TRBV6-3,TRBJ1-1,TGTGCCAGCAGCGCCTTTAAACAGGGGACGCCAGTGAACACTGAAGCTTTCTTT,CASSAFKQGTPVNTEAFF
.,TRBD1,17,TRBV4-3,TRBJ1-3,TGCGCCAGCAGCCAAGAAAGACAGGGAAGTACTGGAAACACCATATATTTT,CASSQERQGSTGNTIYF
.,.,14,TRBV18,TRBJ1-4,TGTGCCAGCTCATCGACAGCTACTAATGAAAAACTGTTTTTT,CASSSTATNEKLFF
.,TRBD2,16,TRBV5-1,TRBJ2-2,TGCGCCAGCAGCTTGGTGCCGGGGGGGCAAACCGGGGAGCTGTTTTTT,CASSLVPGGQTGELFF
.,.,14,TRBV14,TRBJ2-7,TGTGCCAGCAGCGGGACACTAAGAGACTACGAGCAGTACTTC,CASSGTLRDYEQYF
once,TRBD1,13,TRBV29-1,TRBJ1-1,TGCAGCGTCAACCGGGACAGTAACACTGAAGCTTTCTTT,CSVNRDSNTEAFF
.,.,14,TRBV18,TRBJ2-5,TGTGCCAGCTCATCCCGACAGGTCCAAGAGACCCAGTACTTC,CASSSRQVQETQYF
.,TRBD1,18,TRBV6-1,TRBJ2-6,TGTGCCAGCAGTGGGACAGACAGGGCCGCCTCTGGGGCCAACGTCCTGACTTTC,CASSGTDRAASGANVLTF